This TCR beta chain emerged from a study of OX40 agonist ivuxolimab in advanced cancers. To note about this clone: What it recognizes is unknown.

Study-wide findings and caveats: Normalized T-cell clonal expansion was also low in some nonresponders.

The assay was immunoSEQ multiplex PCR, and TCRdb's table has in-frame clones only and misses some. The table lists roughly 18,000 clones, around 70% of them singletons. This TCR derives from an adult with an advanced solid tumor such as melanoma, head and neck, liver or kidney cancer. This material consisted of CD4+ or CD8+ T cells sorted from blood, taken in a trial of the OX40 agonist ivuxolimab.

The CDR3 region is CASSLAQGDNEQFF. CDR3 DNA: TGTGCCAGCAGCTTAGCACAGGGAGACAATGAGCAGTTCTTC. This rearrangement joins TRBV7-9 to TRBJ2-1; maybe TRBD1 (6 bases). The CDR3 is 14 amino acids. Looked up from germline, CDR1 is SEHNR and CDR2 is FQNEAQ (reference sequence). V shed 0 bases and J shed 5 bases, with 8 bases lying between them. Full variable domain (missing parts from reference TRBV7-9 and TRBJ2-1): DTGVSQNPRHKITKRGQNVTFRCDPISEHNRLYWYRQTLGQGPEFLTYFQNEAQLEKSRLLSDRFSAERPKGSFSTLEIQRTEQGDSAMYLCASSLAQGDNEQFFGPGTRLTVL.